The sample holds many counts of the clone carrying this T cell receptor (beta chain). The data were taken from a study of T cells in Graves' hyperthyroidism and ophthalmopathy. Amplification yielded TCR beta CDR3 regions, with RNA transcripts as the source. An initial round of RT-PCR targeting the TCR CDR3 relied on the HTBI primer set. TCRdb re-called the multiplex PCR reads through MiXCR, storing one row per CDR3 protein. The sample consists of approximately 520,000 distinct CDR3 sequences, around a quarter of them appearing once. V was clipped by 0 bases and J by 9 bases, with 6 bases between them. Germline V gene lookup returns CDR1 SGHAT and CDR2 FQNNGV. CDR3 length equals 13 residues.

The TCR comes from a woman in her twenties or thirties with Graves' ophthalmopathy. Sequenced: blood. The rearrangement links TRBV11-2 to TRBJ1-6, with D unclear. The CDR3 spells CASSLERFSPLHF. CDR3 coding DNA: TGTGCCAGCAGCTTAGAGCGGTTTTCACCCCTCCACTTT.